This T cell receptor beta chain is drawn from a study of cytomegalovirus exposure and HLA in healthy donors. Here immunoSEQ multiplex PCR was the method, and the copy in TCRdb shows in-frame clones only, minus some. The sample records some 210,000 clones, around four fifths being singletons. This CDR3 has 14 amino acids. V lost 6 bases to trimming and J lost 5 bases; unmatched junction nucleotides: 8. CDR1 is MNHEY, CDR2 SVGAGI, per germline. The material sequenced was PBMCs. This rearrangement joins TRBV6-5 to TRBJ2-7; 9 bases are shared with TRBD1. This TCR derives from a woman aged 18-29 years in good health and CMV-seronegative. DNA for the CDR3: TGTGCCAGCAGCCCCGGGACAGGGATCCACGAGCAGTACTTC. As protein: CASSPGTGIHEQYF.